The sequence of this TCR beta chain was determined in a study of spatial heterogeneity in lung cancer. Study in general: Beta-chain sequences were consistently detected more often than alpha-chain sequences. The study observed each unique TCR and UMI combination more than ten times on average in raw reads.

Noted time point: sample taken at primary tumor resection. There were 72 donors, all of them untreated patients with early-stage non-small cell lung cancer. Unsorted whole RNA samples from tumor, nontumor lung or frozen PBMC were sequenced. TCRdb re-called the 5' RACE reads with MiXCR, one entry per CDR3 protein. Of some 8,000 distinct CDR3 sequences in the sample, over 8.5% were seen once. The length of the CDR3 is 15 residues. Losses at the gene ends were 5 bases for V and 4 bases for J; bases not matched to a gene: 7. This clonotype came up many times. The antigen is undetermined. Findings of the study overall: Tumor mutation counts were tracked by expanded intratumoral alpha and beta TCR counts.

This receptor was obtained from a male donor with early-stage non-small cell lung cancer. Sequencing was performed on lung tumor tissue, taken at surgery. This chain joins TRBV12-3 or TRBV12-4 and TRBJ1-5; 8 bases agree with TRBD1. CDR3 sequence: CASSLGTGLNQPQHF. The DNA for the CDR3 is TGTGCCAGCAGTCTGGGGACAGGCTTAAATCAGCCCCAGCATTTT.